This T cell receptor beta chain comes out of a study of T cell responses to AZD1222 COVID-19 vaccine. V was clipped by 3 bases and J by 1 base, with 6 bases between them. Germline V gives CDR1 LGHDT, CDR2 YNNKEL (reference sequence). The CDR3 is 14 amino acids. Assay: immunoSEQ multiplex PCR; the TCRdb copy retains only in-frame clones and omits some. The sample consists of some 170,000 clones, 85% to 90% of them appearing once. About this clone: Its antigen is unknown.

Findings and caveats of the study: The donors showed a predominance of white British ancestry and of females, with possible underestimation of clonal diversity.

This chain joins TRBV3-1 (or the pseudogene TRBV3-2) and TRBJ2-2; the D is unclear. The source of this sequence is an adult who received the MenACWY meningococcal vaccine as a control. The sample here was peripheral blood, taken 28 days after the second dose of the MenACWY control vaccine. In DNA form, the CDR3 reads TGTGCCAGCAGCCATGTGGGGAACACCGGGGAGCTGTTTTTT. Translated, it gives CASSHVGNTGELFF.